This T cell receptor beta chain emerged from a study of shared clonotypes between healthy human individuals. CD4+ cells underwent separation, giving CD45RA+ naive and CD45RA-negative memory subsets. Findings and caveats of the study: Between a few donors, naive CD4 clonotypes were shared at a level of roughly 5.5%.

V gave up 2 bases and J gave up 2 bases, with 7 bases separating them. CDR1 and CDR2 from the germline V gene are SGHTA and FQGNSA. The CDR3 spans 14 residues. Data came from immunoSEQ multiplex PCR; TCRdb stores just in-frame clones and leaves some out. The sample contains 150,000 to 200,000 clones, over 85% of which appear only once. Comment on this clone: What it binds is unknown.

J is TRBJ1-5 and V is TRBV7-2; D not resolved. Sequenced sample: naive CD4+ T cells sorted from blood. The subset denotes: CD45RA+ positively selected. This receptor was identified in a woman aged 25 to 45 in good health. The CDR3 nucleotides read TGTGCCAGCAGCTTAAAAAGGGGCAATCAGCCCCAGCATTTT. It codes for CASSLKRGNQPQHF.